The next 16 T cell receptor beta chains were all read from a single sample in a study of shared clonotypes between healthy human individuals (dated by TCRdb to about 2020). CD8 naive samples were obtained by positive selection for CCR7 among CD45RO-negative cells, yielding a CD45RA+CCR7+ population from which TemRA cells were excluded. Library prep was done by the immunoSEQ multiplex PCR assay. Here the immuneACCESS table is served through TCRdb, limited to in-frame sequences with V and J called. Missing clones are a known gap in these copies; in checked studies unresolved V genes cover under half, and the rest lacks a known reason. The sample includes roughly 2,000,000 clones, with about 95% observed a single time. More than 0.95% of the sample is in the top ten clones. What was sequenced was naive CD8+ T cells sorted from blood. The sample's cell subset or site label, in plain terms: CD45RA+CCR7+. Receptors originate from a man aged 18 to 30 in good health.

The chain carries TRBV6-5 and TRBJ2-3, with D hard to call. The germline V gene has CDR1 MNHEY and CDR2 SVGAGI. The CDR3 loop spans 16 amino acids. V was trimmed by 3 bases and J by 1 base, leaving 14 bases between them. This CDR3 is CASSYTTLVGTDTQYF. CDR3 nucleotide sequence: TGTGCCAGCAGTTATACTACCCTAGTTGGCACAGATACGCAGTATTTT.

On this clone: Within the sample, other DNA sequences also encode this same CDR3. The gene calls are TRBV7-9 and TRBJ2-5; possible D gene TRBD1, 7 bases. V lost 2 bases, J lost 3 bases, and 10 bases lay in between. The CDR3 consists of 14 residues. The V gene's germline CDR1 is SEHNR and CDR2 FQNEAQ (reference sequence). In DNA, the CDR3 is TGTGCCAGCAGCTTACCCAGGGGGGAAGAGACCCAGTACTTC. This encodes CASSLPRGEETQYF. The variable domain in full, completed from reference TRBV7-9 and TRBJ2-5, reads DTGVSQNPRHKITKRGQNVTFRCDPISEHNRLYWYRQTLGQGPEFLTYFQNEAQLEKSRLLSDRFSAERPKGSFSTLEIQRTEQGDSAMYLCASSLPRGEETQYFGPGTRLLVL.

This clone was detected only once. Other DNA variants within this sample encode the same CDR3. The chain links TRBV6-1 to TRBJ2-7, with D unclear. Germline CDR1 MNHNS, CDR2 SASEGT. There are 13 residues in the CDR3. V lost 1 base and J 2 bases, leaving 6 bases between the germline ends. The CDR3: CASSEGVTYEQYF. The CDR3, as DNA: TGTGCCAGCAGTGAAGGCGTAACCTACGAGCAGTACTTC.

The genes are TRBV4-3 and TRBJ2-1; D is unresolved. The CDR3 covers 14 residues. The germline gives CDR1 LGHNA, CDR2 YSLEER. Deletions cut 3 bases from V and 8 bases from J, with 14 bases between. CDR3 residues: CASSHFTPAYEQFF. CDR3 DNA sequence: TGCGCCAGCAGCCATTTCACTCCAGCCTATGAGCAGTTCTTC.

The sample holds a few counts of this clone. The DNA of the CDR3 is TGTGCCAGCAGCTTGTGGAGGGAATACACTGGAAACACCATATATTTT. Protein sequence: CASSLWREYTGNTIYF. V usage is TRBV5-4 and J usage is TRBJ1-3; D uncertain. The germline V and J ends were trimmed by 1 base and 2 bases, with 13 bases remaining between them. CDR3 length equals 16 residues. Germline CDR1 SGHNT, CDR2 YYREEE (reference sequence).

CDR3 coding DNA: TGTGCCAGTAACGAGGACAGGAGCCCTCAAGCTTTCTTT. Translating it yields CASNEDRSPQAFF. This sequence joins TRBV2 and TRBJ1-1; 7 nucleotides agree with TRBD1. V was pared by 9 bases and J by 9 bases, with 13 bases of the junction left unmatched. CDR3 length: 13 amino acids. The germline V gene has CDR1 SNHLY and CDR2 FYNNEI.

This chain joins TRBV6-5 and TRBJ1-2, with a tentative D call TRBD1 (5 bases). The germline V and J ends were trimmed by 8 bases and 2 bases, with 9 bases remaining between them. The V gene's germline CDR1 is MNHEY and CDR2 SVGAGI. This CDR3 is built from 12 residues. The CDR3 region has the DNA TGTGCCAGCGGGGGGAACAACTATGGCTACACCTTC. Its translation: CASGGNNYGYTF.

The chain uses TRBV5-1 and TRBJ1-4, with D maybe TRBD1 (5 bases). Germline loops: CDR1 SGHRS, CDR2 YFSETQ. V gave up 7 bases and J gave up 5 bases, with 18 bases separating them. The CDR3 is made up of 15 amino acids. The CDR3 sequence: CASADRGQGNEKLFF. In nucleotides, the CDR3 is TGCGCCAGCGCCGACCGCGGTCAGGGAAATGAAAAACTGTTTTTT. Looking up the rest from reference TRBV5-1 and TRBJ1-4 gives the full variable domain: KAGVTQTPRYLIKTRGQQVTLSCSPISGHRSVSWYQQTPGQGLQFLFEYFSETQRNKGNFPGRFSGRQFSNSRSEMNVSTLELGDSALYLCASADRGQGNEKLFFGSGTQLSVL.

DNA for the CDR3: TGTGCCAGCAGTTTAGGGGAATTCTACGAGCAGTACTTC. This codes for CASSLGEFYEQYF. The chain recombines TRBV6-1 with TRBJ2-7; the D gene is possibly TRBD1 (5 bases). CDR1 and CDR2 (germline): MNHNS, SASEGT. The CDR3 covers 13 residues. The V and J ends lost 5 bases and 3 bases respectively, with 11 bases between them.

The rearrangement uses TRBV28 and TRBJ2-7; 8 bases are shared with TRBD1. In germline, CDR1 is MDHEN, CDR2 SYDVKM. The CDR3 has 15 amino acids. Losses at the gene ends were 7 bases for V and 4 bases for J; bases not matched to a gene: 12. CDR3 bases: TGTGCCAGCAACTTAGGACAGGGATTGTCGTACGAGCAGTACTTC. Its protein is CASNLGQGLSYEQYF.

V is TRBV27 and J is TRBJ1-1, with unresolved D. This CDR3 comprises 13 residues. V shed 6 bases and J shed 7 bases, with 15 bases lying between them. The germline V gene encodes CDR1 MNHEY and CDR2 SMNVEV (reference sequence). For the CDR3, the DNA is TGTGCCAGCAGCCAACGCGGGGAGCTTGAAGCTTTCTTT. Translated, it gives CASSQRGELEAFF.

In regard to this clone: Distinct nucleotide sequences in the sample also encode this CDR3. The chain is built from TRBV7-9 and TRBJ2-7, with 7 bases identical to TRBD1. Germline V CDR1 and CDR2: SEHNR, FQNEAQ (reference sequence). V gave up 4 bases and J gave up 7 bases; unmatched junction bases: 1. The CDR3 extends over 11 amino acids. The CDR3 loop is CASSSGGEQYF. CDR3 DNA: TGTGCCAGCAGCTCAGGGGGAGAGCAGTACTTC.

This chain uses TRBV7-6 with TRBJ2-3; 7 nucleotides line up with TRBD1. Trimming cost V 3 bases and J 2 bases; bases outside gene matches: 11. This CDR3 has 17 residues. Germline V lookup: CDR1 SGHVS, CDR2 FNYEAQ. As DNA, the CDR3 is TGTGCCAGCAGCTTGGGGATAGGGACAGCCCTCACAGATACGCAGTATTTT. The encoded protein is CASSLGIGTALTDTQYF.

Worth noting for this clone: Other DNA sequences in the sample encode the same CDR3. This sequence joins TRBV4-3 and TRBJ2-7, with D uncertain. The CDR3 loop spans 14 amino acids. CDR1 is LGHNA and CDR2 is YSLEER in the germline V gene. The ends were cut back, 0 bases at V and 2 bases at J, with 8 bases in the middle. Here the CDR3 reads CASSQEWGPYEQYF. As DNA, the CDR3 is TGCGCCAGCAGCCAAGAGTGGGGTCCCTACGAGCAGTACTTC.

The chain combines TRBV28 with TRBJ1-6; a possible D gene is TRBD1 (5 bases). The CDR3 has 17 residues. V was shortened by 9 bases and J by 0 bases, with 18 bases between the two germline ends. The germline gives CDR1 MDHEN, CDR2 SYDVKM. The CDR3 bases are TGTGCCAGTGCCCGGGCGGGGACTAACTCCTATAATTCACCCCTCCACTTT. It yields the protein CASARAGTNSYNSPLHF.

This rearrangement joins TRBV30 to TRBJ1-4, with 7 bases matching TRBD1. Germline V lookup: CDR1 GTSNPN, CDR2 SVGIG (reference sequence). The CDR3 extends over 17 amino acids. The ends lost 0 bases at V and 4 bases at J; junction bases unmatched: 11. The CDR3 loop reads CAWSVPQGVLRNEKLFF. CDR3 nucleotide sequence: TGTGCCTGGAGTGTTCCCCAGGGGGTTCTCCGTAATGAAAAACTGTTTTTT.